This is a list of T cell receptor beta chains from one sample in a study of shared clonotypes between healthy human individuals. Data came from immunoSEQ multiplex PCR; TCRdb stores just in-frame clones and leaves some out. The table has about 1,800,000 clones, about 95% seen once. The sample was naive CD8+ T cells sorted from blood. Receptor source: a man between 18 and 35 years old in good health. Both conserved end residues are part of each CDR3. The order of the fields is V gene, J gene, clone size, D gene, CDR3 protein, CDR3 DNA. The D gene is left open where the match is weak. Part of the rows lack a size; the others show once, few, many or a class for expanded clones.

TRBV7-9	TRBJ2-7	-	-	CASSLVGFSYDEQYF	TGTGCCAGCAGCTTAGTTGGCTTCTCATACGACGAGCAGTACTTC
TRBV7-9	TRBJ1-3	-	-	CASSSISSGNTIYF	TGTGCCAGTTCCTCCATCAGCTCTGGAAACACCATATATTTT
TRBV9	TRBJ2-1	-	-	CASSGADSYNEQFF	TGTGCCAGCAGCGGAGCCGACTCCTACAATGAGCAGTTCTTC
TRBV18	TRBJ1-2	-	TRBD1	CASSPPWGQPNYGYTF	TGTGCCAGCTCACCACCCTGGGGACAGCCTAACTATGGCTACACCTTC
TRBV5-6	TRBJ2-5	-	-	CASSLGRTNQETQYF	TGTGCCAGCAGCTTGGGCCGGACGAACCAAGAGACCCAGTACTTC
TRBV4-1	TRBJ1-4	-	-	CASSRERALTNEKLFF	TGCGCCAGCAGCCGCGAGAGGGCTTTAACTAATGAAAAACTGTTTTTT
TRBV27	TRBJ2-7	-	-	CASSFGGGYSYEQYF	TGTGCCAGCAGTTTCGGGGGAGGCTACTCCTACGAGCAGTACTTC
TRBV30	TRBJ1-5	-	TRBD1	CAWSVGQGNQPQHF	TGTGCCTGGAGTGTAGGACAGGGCAATCAGCCCCAGCATTTT
TRBV7-9	TRBJ1-3	-	-	CASSRQGDSGNTIYF	TGTGCCAGCAGCCGACAAGGGGACTCTGGAAACACCATATATTTT
TRBV27	TRBJ2-7	few	-	CASSSLDPTYEQYF	TGTGCCAGCAGTTCCCTGGATCCAACCTACGAGCAGTACTTC
TRBV12-2	TRBJ2-2	-	-	CASRLSGGAPGELFF	TGTGCAAGTCGCCTTAGCGGGGGGGCCCCCGGGGAGCTGTTTTTT
TRBV7-7	TRBJ1-6	once	-	CASSPPSQASYMDSPLHF	TGTGCTAGCAGCCCCCCTTCACAGGCTAGCTACATGGATTCACCCCTCCACTTT
TRBV27	TRBJ1-2	-	-	CASSLKGQGNYGYTF	TGTGCCAGCAGTTTGAAGGGTCAGGGGAACTATGGCTACACCTTC
TRBV5-6	TRBJ2-7	-	TRBD1	CASSLRDSAYEQYF	TGTGCCAGCAGCTTGCGGGACAGCGCCTACGAGCAGTACTTC
TRBV2	TRBJ2-5	-	-	CASSMTGQETQYF	TGTGCCAGCAGCATGACAGGCCAAGAGACCCAGTACTTC
TRBV7-8	TRBJ1-2	-	-	CASSLYPDNYGYTF	TGTGCCAGCAGCTTGTATCCAGATAACTATGGCTACACCTTC
TRBV7-8	TRBJ2-7	-	TRBD2	CASSLLAGESYEQYF	TGTGCCAGCAGCTTACTTGCGGGAGAATCCTACGAGCAGTACTTC
TRBV29-1	TRBJ2-4	-	TRBD1	CSVEDPLTGAKNIQYF	TGCAGCGTTGAAGATCCCCTGACAGGGGCCAAAAACATTCAGTACTTC
TRBV2	TRBJ1-5	-	TRBD1	CASSERGTGNQPQHF	TGTGCCAGCAGTGAAAGGGGGACAGGGAATCAGCCCCAGCATTTT
TRBV30	TRBJ2-1	-	-	CAWSVESYNEQFF	TGTGCCTGGAGTGTGGAATCCTACAATGAGCAGTTCTTC
TRBV28	TRBJ1-5	-	TRBD1	CASSLRTGKGQPQHF	TGTGCCAGTTCGTTAAGGACAGGGAAAGGTCAGCCCCAGCATTTT
TRBV5-6	TRBJ2-7	-	-	CASSSTGNSYEQYF	TGTGCCAGCAGCTCCACAGGCAATTCCTACGAGCAGTACTTC
TRBV28	TRBJ1-2	-	TRBD1	CASSLEATGQGYTF	TGTGCCAGCAGTTTAGAGGCGACAGGGCAGGGCTACACCTTC
TRBV15	TRBJ2-7	-	-	CATSRDRSGLYEQYF	TGTGCCACCAGCAGAGATCGAAGCGGATTATACGAGCAGTACTTC
TRBV25-1	TRBJ1-1	-	-	CASSLGHFPSTEAFF	TGTGCCAGCAGTCTGGGACACTTTCCCTCCACTGAAGCTTTCTTT
TRBV6-6	TRBJ1-1	-	-	CASSYFDREAFF	TGTGCCAGCAGTTACTTTGACCGCGAAGCTTTCTTT
TRBV6-5	TRBJ2-3	-	-	CASSQLRAGTDTQYF	TGTGCCAGCAGCCAACTAAGAGCGGGCACAGATACGCAGTATTTT
TRBV27	TRBJ1-2	-	TRBD1	CASRPQGDYGYTF	TGTGCCAGCAGGCCTCAGGGGGACTATGGCTACACCTTC
TRBV9	TRBJ1-2	-	-	CASSVEKGIHGYTF	TGTGCCAGCAGCGTAGAAAAGGGAATCCATGGCTACACCTTC
TRBV29-1	TRBJ2-1	-	TRBD2	CSVEEGERGSSYNEQFF	TGCAGCGTTGAAGAAGGCGAGCGGGGGAGCTCCTACAATGAGCAGTTCTTC